One and the same sample provided the 6 T cell receptor beta chains below, sequenced in a study of T cells in Graves' hyperthyroidism and ophthalmopathy. From RNA transcripts, TCR beta CDR3 regions were amplified. HTBI primers drove first-round RT-PCR of the TCR CDR3. Each CDR3 protein gets one entry after TCRdb re-called the multiplex PCR reads with MiXCR. The table records approximately 48,000 distinct CDR3 sequences, about 52% of them present only once. Sequencing was carried out using peripheral blood or thyroid tissue (not recorded which). The receptors stem from a woman in her 50s with Graves' hyperthyroidism.

Details on this clonotype: The junction and the germline gene differ at one end; a read error may be behind it. This chain links TRBV10-3 with TRBJ1-1; D is ambiguous. This CDR3 is 13 amino acids long. The V gene's germline CDR1 is ENHRY and CDR2 SYGVKD. DNA for the CDR3: TGTGCCATCAGTGAGTTACGGAACACTGAGGCTCTCTTT. Encoded protein: CAISELRNTEALF.

This clonotype was picked up many times. The V gene is TRBV10-3, the J gene TRBJ1-5, with 7 bases aligning to TRBD1. This CDR3 is 16 amino acids long. Germline trimming cut 10 bases from V and 5 bases from J; bases unmatched to any gene: 17. CDR1 is ENHRY, CDR2 SYGVKD, per germline. CDR3 bases: TGTGCCACCCAAAGTACGAACAGGGGCGGCGATCAGCCCCAGCATTTT. It yields the protein CATQSTNRGGDQPQHF.

This sequence joins TRBV29-1 and TRBJ1-2; TRBD1 is a possible D gene (5 bases). V was pared by 5 bases and J by 4 bases, with 11 bases between. This CDR3 has 12 residues. Germline loops: CDR1 SQVTM, CDR2 ANQGSEA. The chain's CDR3 is CSVLAGIYGYTF. CDR3 nucleotides: TGCAGCGTTCTGGCAGGGATCTATGGCTACACCTTC.

This clonotype was seen at least ten times. One end of the junction varies from germline; a read error may be responsible. The genes are TRBV7-3 and TRBJ2-2, with D uncertain. CDR1 SGHTA and CDR2 FQGTGA come from the germline V gene. This CDR3 is 12 amino acids long. CDR3 DNA: TGTTCCAGCAGCAACCCCCCCGGGGAGCTGTTTTTT. Its protein product is CSSSNPPGELFF.

The table lists this clonotype with many counts. CDR3 amino acids: CASSVESRATGNTIYF. DNA for the CDR3: TGTGCCAGCAGCGTAGAAAGCAGGGCCACAGGAAACACCATATATTTT. The V call is TRBV9, the J call TRBJ1-3; possible D gene TRBD1, 5 bases. Germline V gene lookup returns CDR1 SGDLS and CDR2 YYNGEE. The V end lost 0 bases, the J end lost 4 bases, and 14 bases lay between the germline ends. This CDR3 contains 16 residues.

This clonotype appeared many times. The CDR3 DNA sequence: TGTGCCAGCAGCACACAGGGAGGGGGCAATCAGCCCCAGCATTTT. Amino acid sequence: CASSTQGGGNQPQHF. The chain combines TRBV5-8 with TRBJ1-5, with a weak D call TRBD1 (6 bases). Trimming removed 4 bases at V and 2 bases at J, with 13 bases between. This CDR3 spans 15 amino acids. Germline V gene data show CDR1 as SGHTS and CDR2 as YDEGEE.